These 4 T cell receptor beta chains share one sample of origin, sequenced in a study of T-cell reconstitution after alpha-beta-depleted transplantation in children. Unique molecular identifiers were used to barcode this TCRbeta library. TCRdb called the PCR reads again in MiXCR, with one record for every CDR3 protein. This table has roughly 790,000 distinct CDR3 sequences, less than 20% appearing once. The sample here was PBMCs, mostly from graft donor cells, taken 360 days after TCRalphabeta/CD19-depleted stem cell transplant. The source is a male patient aged 5 to 17 who had a stem cell transplant for acute lymphoblastic leukemia, so the T cells may come from the graft donor.

This clonotype was seen only a few times. An end of the junction does not agree with germline; a read error may underlie this. The chain joins TRBV12-3 or TRBV12-4 to TRBJ1-2; D is uncertain. The CDR3 is made up of 12 amino acids. The chain's CDR3 is CASKVDHRSFSF. The DNA for the CDR3 is TGTGCCAGCAAAGTTGATCACCGCTCCTTCTCTTTC.

This rearrangement joins TRBV20-1 to TRBJ2-1; the match to TRBD1 covers 7 bases. Germline V CDR1 and CDR2: DFQATT, SNEGSKA (reference sequence). Trimming at V came to 6 bases and at J to 5 bases, leaving 7 bases not matched to a gene. The CDR3 extends over 13 amino acids. CDR3 amino acids: CSAYRDSNNEQFF. CDR3 DNA sequence: TGCAGTGCCTACCGGGACAGCAACAATGAGCAGTTCTTC.

V usage is TRBV28 and J usage is TRBJ2-5; D is ambiguous. This CDR3 has 13 residues. Germline V gene sequence: CDR1 MDHEN, CDR2 SYDVKM. V was clipped by 3 bases and J by 4 bases, with 9 bases between them. In DNA form, the CDR3 reads TGTGCCAGCAGTTTCAGCCGATCAGAGACCCAGTACTTC. Amino acids: CASSFSRSETQYF. Together with reference TRBV28 and TRBJ2-5, the CDR3 gives the full variable domain: DVKVTQSSRYLVKRTGEKVFLECVQDMDHENMFWYRQDPGLGLRLIYFSYDVKMKEKGDIPEGYSVSREKKERFSLILESASTNQTSMYLCASSFSRSETQYFGPGTRLLVL.

The chain carries TRBV12-3 or TRBV12-4 and TRBJ2-7; 8 bases are a match to TRBD1. This CDR3 region has 15 residues. Losses at the gene ends were 5 bases for V and 6 bases for J; bases not matched to a gene: 12. CDR3 amino acids: CASSPDRVLFVEQYF. CDR3 nucleotide sequence: TGTGCCAGCAGTCCGGACAGGGTTCTCTTCGTCGAGCAGTACTTC.